The clone carrying this T cell receptor beta chain was seen ten or more times. Its specificity is unknown. The source of the sample is a study of T cells in Graves' hyperthyroidism and ophthalmopathy. Study results and caveats: From stable hyperthyroidism, ophthalmopathy was separated by a 13 V-J model. Blood also carried most thyroid clonotypes expanded above 0.001.

Template material for amplifying TCR beta CDR3 regions consisted of RNA transcripts. The HTBI primer set drove a first-round RT-PCR of the TCR CDR3. In TCRdb, the multiplex PCR reads were re-called with MiXCR into one record per CDR3 protein. The table records fewer than 600,000 distinct CDR3 sequences, around 15% of them present only once. Patients aged 18 to 65 had newly diagnosed hyperthyroidism that had lasted under 2 months. The PBMCs were sourced from fresh peripheral blood (less than 11 ml). Deletions cut 2 bases from V and 0 bases from J, with 10 bases between. The CDR3 consists of 14 residues. Germline-derived CDR1 and CDR2 are GTSNPN and SVGIG (reference sequence).

The clonotype originates from a woman aged 18-30 years with Graves' hyperthyroidism. This chain joins TRBV30 and TRBJ1-2, with D possibly matching TRBD1 (5 bases). Material: blood. DNA of the CDR3: TGTGCCTGGAGTACCGGGACCGCTAACTATGGCTACACCTTC. It specifies CAWSTGTANYGYTF.